This T cell receptor (beta chain) was recorded in a study of cytomegalovirus exposure and HLA in healthy donors. About this clone: Antigen specificity is unknown.

PCR used 60 Vbeta primers and 13 Jbeta primers. Here immunoSEQ multiplex PCR was the method, and the copy in TCRdb shows in-frame clones only, minus some. The data contain roughly 100,000 clones, around three quarters of them seen just once; the ten biggest clones take up 2.5% to 3.5%. Findings and caveats of the study: Both high specificity and high sensitivity reportedly marked the classifier's diagnosis of cytomegalovirus status. Several of the most significant clusters appeared, in a later analysis, to be linked to common viral pathogens. A link between a missense DCLRE1C variant and TCR beta V- and J-gene trimming emerged from a later analysis. A list of roughly 160 TCR beta chains associated with cytomegalovirus was given.

The sequenced sample consisted of PBMCs. The receptor was isolated from a male donor in good health and CMV-seropositive.

CDR3 sequence (DNA): TGTGCCTGGAGTGTACCGCGGAGGCATCCCAATCAGCCCCAGCATTTT. Translating it yields CAWSVPRRHPNQPQHF. The chain has TRBV30 and TRBJ1-5, with no clear D. The V end was cut by 0 bases, the J end by 3 bases, with 15 bases between. CDR3 length: 16 amino acids. Germline values: CDR1 GTSNPN, CDR2 SVGIG (reference sequence).